Below, 2 T cell receptor beta chains from the same sample are listed, as sequenced in a study of cytotoxic CD8 clonotypes in ibrutinib-treated CLL (dated by TCRdb to the early 2020s). Receptor libraries were prepared by the immunoSEQ multiplex PCR assay. TCRdb stores this immuneACCESS table with in-frame sequences only. Part of the clones is absent; in the studies checked, under half of the shortfall reflects unresolved V genes, and no reason is known for the rest. This sample is represented by about 130,000 clones; around three quarters of them were singletons. The top ten hold more than 10% of the sample. Taken with the paper, the label for time point translates to: 12 months on ibrutinib. Material: PBMCs, obtained after 12 months of ibrutinib treatment. The receptors were sampled from a human donor with chronic lymphocytic leukemia.

The chain combines TRBV9 with TRBJ2-2, with unresolved D. The germline CDR1 and CDR2 sequences are SGDLS and YYNGEE. The CDR3 runs to 15 residues. Trimming shortened V by 5 bases and J by 4 bases, and 15 bases separated the two germline ends. The CDR3 is CASSRLGLGTGELFF. DNA for the CDR3: TGTGCCAGCAGTCGGCTGGGGTTGGGCACCGGGGAGCTGTTTTTT.

This clone was observed a single time. The chain has TRBV19 and TRBJ1-6; 12 bases are a match to TRBD1. Germline lookup yields CDR1 LNHDA and CDR2 SQIVND (reference sequence). This CDR3 is 15 amino acids long. The J segment lost 9 bases and the V segment lost 4 bases, leaving 4 bases of the junction unmatched. The CDR3 nucleotides are TGTGCCAGTAGTACCCGGGACAGGGGGCTTTCACCCCTCCACTTT. As protein: CASSTRDRGLSPLHF.